This passage covers 13 T cell receptor beta chains from one sample sequenced in a study of monozygotic twins with inflammatory bowel disease. Following a re-call of the 5' RACE reads, TCRdb has one entry per CDR3 protein and lacks DNA. This sample contains approximately 200,000 distinct CDR3 sequences. The specimen sequenced was blood. The receptors derive from a human donor with ulcerative colitis or Crohn's disease, or a healthy co-twin of an affected twin (not recorded which).

This chain connects TRBV29-1 to TRBJ2-3; as DNA is missing, the TRBD1 call by TCRdb cannot be tested. Germline values: CDR1 SQVTM, CDR2 ANQGSEA. This CDR3 region has 17 residues. CDR3 region: CSARGGTTILGTHTQYF.

The genes are TRBV11-1 and TRBJ2-1. The CDR3 totals 11 residues. Germline V CDR1 and CDR2: SGHAT, FQDESV (reference sequence). CDR3 protein: CASSPDYEQFF.

The chain combines TRBV7-3 with TRBJ2-4. In germline, CDR1 is SGHTA, CDR2 FQGTGA. This CDR3 region has 15 residues. This CDR3 is CASIIKGAAKNIQYF. Complete variable domain (other parts from reference TRBV7-3 and TRBJ2-4): GAGVSQTPSNKVTEKGKYVELRCDPISGHTALYWYRQSLGQGPEFLIYFQGTGAADDSGLPNDRFFAVRPEGSVSTLKIQRTERGDSAVYLCASIIKGAAKNIQYFGAGTRLSVL.

The chain employs TRBV6-6 and TRBJ1-4; TCRdb's assignment of TRBD1 cannot be checked, as there is no DNA. CDR3 length: 12 amino acids. Germline CDR1 and CDR2: MNHNY and SVGAGI (reference sequence). This CDR3 is CASKGGNEKLFF.

Here the CDR3 reads CASSPLAKAKGTYEQYF. This chain joins TRBV11-2 and TRBJ2-7; TCRdb picks TRBD1, but there is no DNA to check that call. This CDR3 region has 17 residues. The germline V gene encodes CDR1 SGHAT and CDR2 FQNNGV. The entire variable domain, with the rest obtained from reference TRBV11-2 and TRBJ2-7, is as follows: EAGVAQSPRYKIIEKRQSVAFWCNPISGHATLYWYQQILGQGPKLLIQFQNNGVVDDSQLPKDRFSAERLKGVDSTLKIQPAKLEDSAVYLCASSPLAKAKGTYEQYFGPGTRLTVT.

The chain combines TRBV7-2 with TRBJ2-3; TCRdb's D gene call, TRBD1, goes unchecked for lack of DNA. CDR3 length equals 14 residues. Germline V gene sequence: CDR1 SGHTA, CDR2 FQGNSA. CDR3 in amino acids: CASSSISGGDTQYF.

The chain couples TRBV5-1 to TRBJ2-7; TCRdb outputs TRBD1, but without DNA this stays unchecked. The CDR3 extends over 17 amino acids. Germline values: CDR1 SGHRS, CDR2 YFSETQ. The CDR3 loop reads CASSADPLGQGSYEQYF.

The V and J genes are TRBV10-3 and TRBJ2-1; TCRdb's D gene call, TRBD1, goes unchecked for lack of DNA. Germline V gives CDR1 ENHRY, CDR2 SYGVKD. This CDR3 has 15 amino acids. The CDR3 here is CAISESTGAYNEQFF.

This chain connects TRBV6-1 to TRBJ2-7. Germline-derived CDR1 and CDR2 are MNHNS and SASEGT. This CDR3 has 14 amino acids. The CDR3 region is CASNTLKSAYEQYF.

The V call is TRBV19, the J call TRBJ1-3. The CDR3 is 14 amino acids. Germline V gives CDR1 LNHDA, CDR2 SQIVND (reference sequence). CDR3: CASSKTAAGNTIYF.

The V and J genes are TRBV7-8 and TRBJ1-1; without DNA, the TCRdb call of TRBD1 cannot be checked. This CDR3 region has 13 residues. Germline values: CDR1 SGHVS, CDR2 FQNEAQ. The CDR3 protein is CASSLGPRTEAFF.

This sequence joins TRBV20-1 and TRBJ1-6. The CDR3 has 16 residues. Per the germline V gene, CDR1 is DFQATT and CDR2 is SNEGSKA (reference sequence). The CDR3 loop is CSARVREEVDNSPLHF.

This CDR3 reads CASSARGVNTEAFF. V and J are TRBV7-9 and TRBJ1-1; as DNA is missing, the TRBD1 call by TCRdb cannot be tested. This CDR3 has 14 amino acids. Germline loops: CDR1 SEHNR, CDR2 FQNEAQ (reference sequence).